These 5 T cell receptor beta chains share one sample of origin, sequenced in a study of CD8 T cells in ankylosing spondylitis. Regarding the study as a whole: Eight highly homologous variants made up a TCR beta motif, and this motif appeared characteristic of ankylosing spondylitis blood.

These receptors' antigens are unknown. TCRdb reprocessed the 5' RACE reads via MiXCR and lists one record per CDR3 protein. Altogether 350,000 to 550,000 distinct CDR3 sequences are present, around 26% being singletons, with the ten largest covering about 0.89%. Sequencing input: blood, either unsorted or a sorted T cell fraction (not recorded which). The receptors come from a male donor with ankylosing spondylitis.

This clonotype was seen a few times. This rearrangement joins TRBV20-1 to TRBJ1-4; D unclear. The germline CDR1 and CDR2 sequences are DFQATT and SNEGSKA (reference sequence). The CDR3 is made up of 13 amino acids. Trimming shortened V by 3 bases and J by 5 bases, and 10 bases separated the two germline ends. CDR3 sequence: CSASSGGNEKLFF. The DNA of the CDR3 is TGCAGTGCTAGCAGCGGAGGGAATGAAAAACTGTTTTTT.

In its sample, this clonotype was seen a few times. The chain couples TRBV25-1 to TRBJ1-5; TRBD1 is a possible D gene (5 bases). Germline loops: CDR1 MGHDK, CDR2 SYGVNS. The CDR3 runs to 12 residues. Deletions cut 4 bases from V and 5 bases from J, with 6 bases between. CDR3 DNA: TGTGCCAGCAGTGGAGGGGATCAGCCCCAGCATTTT. This sequence encodes CASSGGDQPQHF.

The chain uses TRBV27 and TRBJ2-5, with D possibly being TRBD2 (6 bases). Germline V gene data show CDR1 as MNHEY and CDR2 as SMNVEV (reference sequence). V was cut by 11 bases and J by 1 base, with 11 bases left in between. The CDR3 is 12 amino acids. This CDR3 is CAAGRPQETQYF. CDR3 coding DNA: TGTGCCGCGGGACGTCCCCAAGAGACCCAGTACTTC.

The chain recombines TRBV7-8 with TRBJ2-1; D might be TRBD1 (6 bases). The germline V gene has CDR1 SGHVS and CDR2 FQNEAQ. Trimming stripped 5 bases from V and 0 bases from J, with 14 bases between. The CDR3 is 16 amino acids. CDR3 in amino acids: CASSPRDKTSYNEQFF. The CDR3 coding sequence is TGTGCCAGCAGCCCCCGGGACAAAACCTCCTACAATGAGCAGTTCTTC.

V usage is TRBV11-2 and J usage is TRBJ2-7; 9 bases map to TRBD2. The CDR3 spans 14 residues. CDR1 is SGHAT and CDR2 is FQNNGV in the germline V gene. V lost 0 bases, J lost 4 bases, and 1 base stayed unmatched. CDR3 in amino acids: CASSLDAGGYEQYF. In DNA form, the CDR3 reads TGTGCCAGCAGCTTAGATGCGGGAGGGTACGAGCAGTACTTC.